This T cell receptor beta chain was captured in a study of T cells in Graves' hyperthyroidism and ophthalmopathy. The source material, RNA transcripts, was used to amplify TCR beta CDR3 regions. TCR CDR3 underwent first-round RT-PCR with the HTBI primer set. TCRdb called the multiplex PCR reads again in MiXCR, with one record for every CDR3 protein. The table records about 52,000 distinct CDR3 sequences, under 50% of them present only once. This CDR3 is 14 amino acids long. Trimming cost V 5 bases and J 7 bases; bases outside gene matches: 8. Germline lookup yields CDR1 SEHNR and CDR2 FQNEAQ (reference sequence).

Sequencing was carried out using blood. This chain links TRBV7-9 with TRBJ1-2, with TRBD1 identical over 9 bases. This TCR was sampled from a woman in her 50s with Graves' ophthalmopathy. DNA of the CDR3: TGTGCCAGCAGCACGAGACAGGGGGTCTCTGGCTACACCTTC. Translated: CASSTRQGVSGYTF. Full variable domain (rest looked up from reference TRBV7-9 and TRBJ1-2): DTGVSQNPRHKITKRGQNVTFRCDPISEHNRLYWYRQTLGQGPEFLTYFQNEAQLEKSRLLSDRFSAERPKGSFSTLEIQRTEQGDSAMYLCASSTRQGVSGYTFGSGTRLTVV.